This T cell receptor beta chain was observed in a study of CD8+ T cells in alopecia areata. Study information: For 6 to 18 months, tofacitinib was taken, and 6 months off drug followed.

Treatment meaning: oral pan-JAK inhibitor, 5-10 mg twice daily. RNA, once extracted, was reverse transcribed into cDNA for use as the sequencing template. Using immunoSEQ multiplex PCR, the repertoire was profiled, and TCRdb retains in-frame clones only, with some absent. The repertoire consists of 150,000 to 200,000 clones, with 50% to 70% occurring once and the leading ten covering 0.91%. CDR1 and CDR2 (germline): MNHEY, SVGAGI. The CDR3 is 15 amino acids. With 5 bases removed from V and 4 bases from J, the gap between germline ends came to 15 bases. The TCR originated in a human donor with alopecia areata. This chain joins TRBV6-5 and TRBJ2-1, with D perhaps matching TRBD2 (5 bases). This specimen consisted of CD4+ T cells sorted from blood, obtained at week 4, from a patient treated with tofacitinib. The CDR3 region has the DNA TGTGCCAGCAGTCCCCTAGCTATGAGATACAATGAGCAGTTCTTC. Protein product: CASSPLAMRYNEQFF.